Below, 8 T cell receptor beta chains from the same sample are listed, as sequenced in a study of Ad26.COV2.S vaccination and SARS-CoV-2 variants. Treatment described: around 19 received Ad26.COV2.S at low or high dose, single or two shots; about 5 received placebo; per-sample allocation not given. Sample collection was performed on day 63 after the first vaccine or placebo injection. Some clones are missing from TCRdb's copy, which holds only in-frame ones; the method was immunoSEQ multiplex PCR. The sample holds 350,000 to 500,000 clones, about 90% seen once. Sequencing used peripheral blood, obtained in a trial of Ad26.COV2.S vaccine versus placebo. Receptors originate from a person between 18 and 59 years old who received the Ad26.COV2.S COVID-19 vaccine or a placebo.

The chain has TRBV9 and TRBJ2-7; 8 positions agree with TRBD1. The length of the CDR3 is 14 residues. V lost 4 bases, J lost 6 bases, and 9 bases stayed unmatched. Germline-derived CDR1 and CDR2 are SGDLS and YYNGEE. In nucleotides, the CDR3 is TGTGCCAGCAGCCCCACAGGGGGAGGATCCGAGCAGTACTTC. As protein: CASSPTGGGSEQYF.

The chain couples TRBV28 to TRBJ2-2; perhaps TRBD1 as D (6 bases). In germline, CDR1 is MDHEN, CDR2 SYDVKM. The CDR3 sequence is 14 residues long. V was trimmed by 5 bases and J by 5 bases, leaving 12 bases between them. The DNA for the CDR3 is TGTGCCAGCAGTCGGGCAGGACAGACCGGGGAGCTGTTTTTT. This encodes CASSRAGQTGELFF.

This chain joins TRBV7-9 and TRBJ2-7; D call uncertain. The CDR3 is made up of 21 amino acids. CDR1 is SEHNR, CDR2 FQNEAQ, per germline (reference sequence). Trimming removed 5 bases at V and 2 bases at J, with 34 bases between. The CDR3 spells CASSTSKVPSTTPPTTYEQYF. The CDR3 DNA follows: TGTGCCAGCAGCACGAGTAAGGTACCCAGCACGACTCCGCCGACAACCTACGAGCAGTACTTC. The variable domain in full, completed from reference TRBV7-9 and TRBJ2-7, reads DTGVSQNPRHKITKRGQNVTFRCDPISEHNRLYWYRQTLGQGPEFLTYFQNEAQLEKSRLLSDRFSAERPKGSFSTLEIQRTEQGDSAMYLCASSTSKVPSTTPPTTYEQYFGPGTRLTVT.

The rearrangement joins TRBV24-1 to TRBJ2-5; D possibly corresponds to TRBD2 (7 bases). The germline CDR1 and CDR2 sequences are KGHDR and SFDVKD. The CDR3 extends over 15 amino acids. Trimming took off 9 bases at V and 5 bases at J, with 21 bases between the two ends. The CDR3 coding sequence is TGTGCCACCCGTGGGGGGGCTAGCGTTGCGGAGACCCAGTACTTC. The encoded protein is CATRGGASVAETQYF.

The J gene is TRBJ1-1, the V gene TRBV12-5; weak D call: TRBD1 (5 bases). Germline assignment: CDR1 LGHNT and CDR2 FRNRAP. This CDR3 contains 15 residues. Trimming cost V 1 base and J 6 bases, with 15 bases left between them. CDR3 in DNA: TGTGCTAGTGGTTTGGATGTGGCAGGGAGGGCTGAAGCTTTCTTT. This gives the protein CASGLDVAGRAEAFF.

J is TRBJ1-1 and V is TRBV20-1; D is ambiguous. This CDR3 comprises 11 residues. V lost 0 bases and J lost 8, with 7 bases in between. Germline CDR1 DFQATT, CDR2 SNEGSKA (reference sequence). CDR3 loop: CSARDRQEAFF. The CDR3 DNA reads TGCAGTGCTAGAGATCGGCAGGAAGCTTTCTTT.

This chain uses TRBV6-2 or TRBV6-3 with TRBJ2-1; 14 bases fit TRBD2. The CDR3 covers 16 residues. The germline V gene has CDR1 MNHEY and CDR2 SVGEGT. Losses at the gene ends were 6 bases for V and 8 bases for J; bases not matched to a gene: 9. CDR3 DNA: TGTGCCAGCAGCCTCGGGACTAGCGGGAGTGGTTATGAGCAGTTCTTC. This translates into CASSLGTSGSGYEQFF.

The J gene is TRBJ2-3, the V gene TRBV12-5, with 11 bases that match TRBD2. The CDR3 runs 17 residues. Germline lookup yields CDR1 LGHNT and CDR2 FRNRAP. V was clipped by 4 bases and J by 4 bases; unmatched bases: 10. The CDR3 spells CASGSWILAGGPDTQYF. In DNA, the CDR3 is TGTGCTAGTGGTTCCTGGATTCTAGCGGGAGGCCCAGATACGCAGTATTTT.